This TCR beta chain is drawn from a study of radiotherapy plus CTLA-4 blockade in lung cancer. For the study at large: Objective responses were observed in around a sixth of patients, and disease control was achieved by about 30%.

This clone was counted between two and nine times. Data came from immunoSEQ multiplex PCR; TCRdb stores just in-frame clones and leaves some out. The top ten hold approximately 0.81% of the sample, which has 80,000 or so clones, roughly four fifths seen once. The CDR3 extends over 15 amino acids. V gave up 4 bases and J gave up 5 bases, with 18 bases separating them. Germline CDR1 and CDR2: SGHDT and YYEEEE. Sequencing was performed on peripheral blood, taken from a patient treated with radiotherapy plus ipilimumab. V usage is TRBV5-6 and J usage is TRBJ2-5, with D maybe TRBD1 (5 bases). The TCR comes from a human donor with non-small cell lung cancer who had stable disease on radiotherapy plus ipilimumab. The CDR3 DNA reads TGTGCCAGCAGCCAATATACATCAGGGTGGGAGACCCAGTACTTC. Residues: CASSQYTSGWETQYF.